This T cell receptor (beta chain) was identified in a study of OX40 agonist ivuxolimab in advanced cancers. Study-level information: An agonistic human IgG2 monoclonal antibody against OX40 (CD134) was given. The dose-escalation cohort had hepatocellular carcinoma, melanoma, renal cell or head and neck cancer. Ivuxolimab doses were 0.01, 0.1, 0.3, 1.5, 3 or 10 mg/kg every 2 weeks. Whole-study results and caveats: Still undetermined is the antigen specificity of the expanded peripheral T cells.

Trimming shortened V by 5 bases and J by 1 base, and 9 bases separated the two germline ends. CDR3 length equals 14 residues. Germline V CDR1 and CDR2: MNHEY, SVGAGI. With regard to this clone: Its antigen is currently unknown.

The table came from immunoSEQ multiplex PCR; TCRdb's copy has only in-frame clones and leaves some out. This table holds approximately 69,000 clones, approximately 89% found once. This sequence joins TRBV6-5 and TRBJ2-1; D might be TRBD2 (7 bases). The sequence came from an adult with an advanced solid tumor such as melanoma, head and neck, liver or kidney cancer. The material sequenced was CD4+ or CD8+ T cells sorted from blood, taken in a trial of the OX40 agonist ivuxolimab. In DNA, the CDR3 is TGTGCCAGCAGTAGGGGGGGGTCCTACAATGAGCAGTTCTTC. Amino acid sequence: CASSRGGSYNEQFF.